These 19 T cell receptor beta chains came from one sample sequenced in a study of read filtering for tumor transcriptome and immune sequencing. Molecular barcoded adaptors covering alpha/delta and beta/gamma chains were used on roughly 400 ng RNA. A single record per CDR3 protein comes from TCRdb applying MiXCR to the reads. The table shows about 47,000 distinct CDR3 sequences, with about 12% occurring only once. Sequencing was carried out using a population of CD138-negative cells sorted from bone marrow. The receptors here all came from a donor at least 40 years old with multiple myeloma.

This clonotype was seen many times. This chain connects TRBV7-3 to TRBJ2-3; weak D call: TRBD2 (7 bases). The CDR3 is made up of 14 amino acids. Trimming left V 5 bases short and J 6 bases short, with 15 bases between. Germline CDR1 SGHTA, CDR2 FQGTGA. CDR3 protein: CASSRGGGKDTQYF. CDR3 nucleotide sequence: TGTGCCAGCAGCCGAGGGGGGGGGAAGGATACGCAGTATTTT.

This clonotype was detected ten times or more. This chain joins TRBV7-3 and TRBJ2-3; 7 nucleotides align to TRBD2. The CDR3 has 15 amino acids. CDR1 SGHTA and CDR2 FQGTGA come from the germline V gene. V was pared by 3 bases and J by 4 bases, with 7 bases of the junction left unmatched. The CDR3: CASSFGLVQADTQYF. CDR3 nucleotides: TGTGCCAGCAGCTTTGGACTAGTACAGGCAGATACGCAGTATTTT.

This clonotype was counted at least ten times. The V gene is TRBV20-1, the J gene TRBJ2-3; no definite D call. From germline, CDR1 is DFQATT and CDR2 SNEGSKA (reference sequence). Trimming removed 6 bases from V and 2 bases from J, with 12 bases in between. This CDR3 spans 13 amino acids. The CDR3 DNA sequence: TGCAGTGCCCCCCGTTGGGACACAGATACGCAGTATTTT. This translates into CSAPRWDTDTQYF.

Many counts were recorded for this clonotype. The V call is TRBV5-1, the J call TRBJ2-1; tentatively, D is TRBD1 (6 bases). Germline CDR1 is SGHRS and CDR2 is YFSETQ. V lost 1 base and J 8 bases, leaving 16 bases between the germline ends. This CDR3 spans 15 amino acids. CDR3 sequence (DNA): TGCGCCAGCAGCTTGTATGGGGGCCCGGACGATGAGCAGTTCTTC. Its translation is CASSLYGGPDDEQFF.

This clonotype appeared a few times. A junction boundary mismatches the germline segment, possibly from a read error. DNA of the CDR3: TGTGCCAGCAGTCACCTAAATCCAGCGACAAACTATTACAATGAGCAGCTCTTC. Translated, it gives CASSHLNPATNYYNEQLF. This chain links TRBV27 with TRBJ2-1; no reliable D call. The germline gives CDR1 MNHEY, CDR2 SMNVEV (reference sequence). CDR3 length: 18 amino acids.

In this sample, this clonotype turned up many times. The V call is TRBV7-9, the J call TRBJ2-6; tentatively, D is TRBD1 or TRBD2 (5 bases each). Looked up from germline, CDR1 is SEHNR and CDR2 is FQNEAQ (reference sequence). The V end lost 4 bases, the J end lost 0 bases, and 22 bases lay between the germline ends. This CDR3 comprises 20 residues. In DNA, the CDR3 is TGTGCCAGCAGCTCGATATCCCGGGACCGAATATCCTCTGGGGCCAACGTCCTGACTTTC. Protein sequence: CASSSISRDRISSGANVLTF.

This clonotype was seen more than once but under ten times. The V gene is TRBV7-9, the J gene TRBJ2-7; D ambiguous. Germline V CDR1 and CDR2: SEHNR, FQNEAQ (reference sequence). V was clipped by 5 bases and J by 5 bases, with 22 bases between them. The CDR3 is made up of 16 amino acids. This CDR3 is CASSQVLTPNPHEQYF. DNA of the CDR3: TGTGCCAGCAGCCAGGTTTTGACCCCTAACCCCCACGAGCAGTACTTC.

This clonotype was counted at least ten times. V and J are TRBV5-1 and TRBJ2-3; D unresolved. From germline, CDR1 is SGHRS and CDR2 YFSETQ. V lost 1 base to trimming and J lost 3 bases, with 3 bases between them. The CDR3 is 12 amino acids. The CDR3 reads CASSLKTDTQYF. CDR3 sequence (DNA): TGCGCCAGCAGCTTGAAGACAGATACGCAGTATTTT.

A remark on this clonotype: One base away lies a much larger clone, so this may be a sequencing read error. This CDR3 is missing its conserved last phenylalanine or tryptophan, likely due to a read error. The chain couples TRBV20-1 to TRBJ1-1; no reliable D call. The germline V gene encodes CDR1 DFQATT and CDR2 SNEGSKA (reference sequence). Trimming took off 6 bases at V and 4 bases at J, with 12 bases between the two ends. This CDR3 spans 12 amino acids. The CDR3, as DNA: TGCAGTGCGGCCCGGGGAAGCACTGAAGCTTTCCTT. It specifies CSAARGSTEAFL.

As concerns this clonotype: The germline gene is not matched at one end of the junction; a read error may be the cause. The chain couples TRBV29-1 to TRBJ2-5, with a weak D call TRBD2 (5 bases). The CDR3 is 13 residues long. The germline V gene has CDR1 SQVTM and CDR2 ANQGSEA. CDR3 in amino acids: CCVEDPMGETQYF. The CDR3 DNA follows: TGCTGCGTTGAAGATCCTATGGGAGAGACACAGTACTTC.

V usage is TRBV28 and J usage is TRBJ2-5; unclear D gene. Per the germline V gene, CDR1 is MDHEN and CDR2 is SYDVKM. With 1 base removed from V and 0 bases from J, the gap between germline ends came to 6 bases. The CDR3 loop spans 14 amino acids. The DNA of the CDR3 is TGTGCCAGCAGTTTATACAGAAACCAAGAGACCCAGTACTTC. Translating gives CASSLYRNQETQYF. Filled out from reference TRBV28 and TRBJ2-5, the complete variable domain reads DVKVTQSSRYLVKRTGEKVFLECVQDMDHENMFWYRQDPGLGLRLIYFSYDVKMKEKGDIPEGYSVSREKKERFSLILESASTNQTSMYLCASSLYRNQETQYFGPGTRLLVL.

Remarks on this clonotype: The likely explanation is a read error, given a far larger clone one base away. The chain uses TRBV4-3 and TRBJ2-1; 13 bases match TRBD2. Looked up from germline, CDR1 is LGHNA and CDR2 is YSLEER. The CDR3 totals 18 residues. The CDR3 bases are TGCGCCAGCAGCCAAGCCCCCCAAAGGACTAGCGGGAGCAATGGGCAGTTCTTC. Protein: CASSQAPQRTSGSNGQFF.

Comments on this clonotype: An end of the junction differs from the germline gene, which may be a read error. This chain uses TRBV6-1 with TRBJ2-3, with D perhaps matching TRBD2 (5 bases). Germline V gene lookup returns CDR1 MNHNS and CDR2 SASEGT. This CDR3 contains 16 residues. DNA for the CDR3: TGTGCCAGCAGACAATACTTAGCCGCTAGCACAGTTACGCAGTATTTT. Its protein product is CASRQYLAASTVTQYF.

On this clonotype: Being one base from a much bigger clone, this may be a read error. The J gene is TRBJ2-3, the V gene TRBV27; unclear D gene. The CDR3 length is 16 residues. Germline CDR1 reads MNHEY; CDR2 reads SMNVEV (reference sequence). CDR3 sequence reads: CAGSLSFRKLTDTQYF. Here the CDR3 DNA reads TGTGCCGGCAGTTTATCTTTCCGTAAACTCACAGATACGCAGTATTTT.

This clonotype was recorded many times. Its ends do not fully match the called genes, so a read error is possible. This rearrangement joins TRBV4-3 to TRBJ2-1, with unresolved D. The CDR3 consists of 16 residues. Germline CDR1 LGHNA, CDR2 YSLEER. This CDR3 reads CASSQVSVAANKEQFF. DNA for the CDR3: TGCGCCAGCAGCCAAGTGTCCGTCGCAGCCAACAAGGAGCAGTTCTTC.

Details on this clonotype: One end of the junction does not line up with germline, which may come from a read error. The chain recombines TRBV5-1 with TRBJ2-6; D might be TRBD1 (6 bases). The V gene's germline CDR1 is SGHRS and CDR2 YFSETQ. The CDR3 is 17 amino acids. This chain's CDR3 is CASSLAGDSSGADVLTF. The DNA of the CDR3 is TGCGCCAGCAGCTTGGCAGGGGATTCGTCTGGGGCCGACGTCCTGACTTTC.

This clonotype is a singleton in its sample. A much bigger clone sits one base away, suggesting this may be a read error. The chain employs TRBV4-3 and TRBJ1-5; no clear D gene. CDR3 size: 13 residues. Germline-derived CDR1 and CDR2 are LGHNA and YSLEER. V gave up 0 bases and J gave up 8 bases, with 8 bases separating them. CDR3: CASSQDRLKPQHF. The DNA for the CDR3 is TGCGCCAGCAGCCAAGATCGGCTCAAGCCCCAGCATTTT.

The table lists this clonotype with many counts. The chain links TRBV20-1 to TRBJ2-3; 16 bases are shared with TRBD2. The germline gives CDR1 DFQATT, CDR2 SNEGSKA (reference sequence). The V gene end was trimmed by 4 bases and the J gene end by 5 bases; junction bases not matched to a gene: 9. The length of the CDR3 is 17 residues. The CDR3, as DNA: TGCAGTGCTACCGGGACTAGCGGGAGGGCCGGGAGAGATACGCAGTATTTT. Protein product: CSATGTSGRAGRDTQYF.

This clonotype has ten or more counts. The V and J genes are TRBV12-3 or TRBV12-4 and TRBJ1-1; unclear D gene. This CDR3 comprises 13 residues. The V end was cut by 3 bases, the J end by 3 bases, with 8 bases between. CDR3 loop: CASSLRRDTEAFF. CDR3 nucleotide sequence: TGTGCCAGCAGTTTGAGGAGGGACACTGAAGCTTTCTTT.